This is a list of T cell receptor beta chains from one sample in a study of circulating tumor DNA in untreated peripheral T-cell lymphoma. Some clones are missing from TCRdb's copy, which holds only in-frame ones; the method was immunoSEQ multiplex PCR. The table shows about 10,000 clones, with 65% to 85% occurring only once. Sequencing input: tumor tissue. Every receptor here comes from a human donor with peripheral T-cell lymphoma. CDR3s include the opening cysteine and the closing phenylalanine or tryptophan. Fields, in order: D gene, V gene, clone size, J gene, CDR3 DNA, CDR3 protein. The D gene is left open where the match is weak. Clone size is stated in some rows and not others, as once, few, many or a class when expanded.

d_gene: TRBD1
v_gene: TRBV14
abundance: -
j_gene: TRBJ1-2
CDR3nt: TGTGCCAGCAGCCAAGAGAACCCAGGGGGCAGTGGCTACACCTTC
CDR3aa: CASSQENPGGSGYTF

d_gene: -
v_gene: TRBV2
abundance: -
j_gene: TRBJ1-1
CDR3nt: TGTGCTATCGAACAGGAGAGGAACACTGAAGCTTTCTTT
CDR3aa: CAIEQERNTEAFF

d_gene: -
v_gene: TRBV25-1
abundance: once
j_gene: TRBJ1-2
CDR3nt: TGTGCCAGCAGTGATCACAGGGTTGGCTATGGCTACACCTTC
CDR3aa: CASSDHRVGYGYTF

d_gene: TRBD1
v_gene: TRBV19
abundance: -
j_gene: TRBJ1-6
CDR3nt: TGTGCCAGTAGTACCGAGGGACAGGGGGCTCGGGCCCTCCACTTT
CDR3aa: CASSTEGQGARALHF

d_gene: -
v_gene: TRBV11-3
abundance: -
j_gene: TRBJ2-7
CDR3nt: TGTGCCAGCAGCCGCTATTCAGCCCCTTTGGCGGAGGTCGGCTACGAGCAGTACTTC
CDR3aa: CASSRYSAPLAEVGYEQYF

d_gene: -
v_gene: TRBV30
abundance: once
j_gene: TRBJ2-3
CDR3nt: TGTGCCTGGACCGGGCTCACAGATACGCAGTATTTT
CDR3aa: CAWTGLTDTQYF

d_gene: -
v_gene: TRBV12-5
abundance: few
j_gene: TRBJ2-7
CDR3nt: TGTGCTAGTGGTAGCGGACATTTCTCACCCACCTACGAGCAGTACTTC
CDR3aa: CASGSGHFSPTYEQYF

d_gene: TRBD1
v_gene: TRBV6-8
abundance: -
j_gene: TRBJ1-1
CDR3nt: TGTGCCAGCAGTTACACAGGGGGCTTGAACACTGAAGCTTTCTTT
CDR3aa: CASSYTGGLNTEAFF

d_gene: -
v_gene: TRBV15
abundance: -
j_gene: TRBJ1-4
CDR3nt: TGTGCCACCAGCCCTTTACAGGAGCCAACTAATGAAAAACTGTTTTTT
CDR3aa: CATSPLQEPTNEKLFF

d_gene: -
v_gene: TRBV1
abundance: -
j_gene: TRBJ2-1
CDR3nt: TGCGCCAGCAGCCAAACAGGGAACAATGAGCAGTTCTTC
CDR3aa: CASSQTGNNEQFF

d_gene: -
v_gene: TRBV19
abundance: -
j_gene: TRBJ1-1
CDR3nt: TGTGCCAGTAGTATAAGGAGGGAGAACACTGAAGCTTTCTTT
CDR3aa: CASSIRRENTEAFF

d_gene: TRBD1
v_gene: TRBV18
abundance: -
j_gene: TRBJ2-1
CDR3nt: TGTGCCAGCTCACCTCGGACAGGGAACTACAATGAGCAGTTCTTC
CDR3aa: CASSPRTGNYNEQFF

d_gene: -
v_gene: TRBV11-3
abundance: -
j_gene: TRBJ2-1
CDR3nt: TGTGCCAGCAGCTCGTCGGCCGGCAGGGATGACGAGCAGTTCTTC
CDR3aa: CASSSSAGRDDEQFF

d_gene: TRBD2
v_gene: TRBV7-7
abundance: -
j_gene: TRBJ2-3
CDR3nt: TGTGCCAGCAGCTTATTCGCGGGGGGGCCCGATACGCAGTATTTT
CDR3aa: CASSLFAGGPDTQYF

d_gene: TRBD1
v_gene: TRBV30
abundance: once
j_gene: TRBJ1-5
CDR3nt: TGTGCCTGGCGGGGACAGGGGGCCTATCAGCCCCAGCATTTT
CDR3aa: CAWRGQGAYQPQHF

d_gene: -
v_gene: TRBV19
abundance: -
j_gene: TRBJ1-2
CDR3nt: TGTGCCAGTAGTATTCAGGGGTCTGGGTATGGCTACACCTTC
CDR3aa: CASSIQGSGYGYTF

d_gene: TRBD1
v_gene: TRBV11-3
abundance: -
j_gene: TRBJ1-1
CDR3nt: TGTGCCAGCAGCCCATTCAAGGACAGGGCCACTGAAGCTTTCTTT
CDR3aa: CASSPFKDRATEAFF

d_gene: -
v_gene: TRBV18
abundance: -
j_gene: TRBJ2-7
CDR3nt: TGTGCCAGCTCACCACCAGAAGAGTACGAGCAGTACTTC
CDR3aa: CASSPPEEYEQYF

d_gene: -
v_gene: TRBV6-8
abundance: -
j_gene: TRBJ1-3
CDR3nt: TGTGCCAGCAGTGCTAGACAGGATTGGGTTGGAAACACCATATATTTT
CDR3aa: CASSARQDWVGNTIYF

d_gene: -
v_gene: TRBV19
abundance: once
j_gene: TRBJ1-2
CDR3nt: TGTGCCAGTAGTATGTCAGGGGCCTATGGCTACACCTTC
CDR3aa: CASSMSGAYGYTF

d_gene: TRBD1
v_gene: TRBV18
abundance: -
j_gene: TRBJ2-3
CDR3nt: TGTGCCAGCTCACTCGGACAGGGTTTCACAGATACGCAGTATTTT
CDR3aa: CASSLGQGFTDTQYF

d_gene: -
v_gene: TRBV10-2
abundance: -
j_gene: TRBJ2-7
CDR3nt: TGCGCCAGCAGTGTGGGGGATGGGTCCTACGAGCAGTACTTC
CDR3aa: CASSVGDGSYEQYF

d_gene: -
v_gene: TRBV6-8
abundance: once
j_gene: TRBJ1-2
CDR3nt: TGTGCCAGCAGTTACTCGGTCACCCTTGGCTACACCTTC
CDR3aa: CASSYSVTLGYTF

d_gene: -
v_gene: TRBV19
abundance: -
j_gene: TRBJ1-4
CDR3nt: TGTGCCAGTAGCCCCCCGTCTTATGAAAAACTGTTTTTT
CDR3aa: CASSPPSYEKLFF

d_gene: -
v_gene: TRBV10-3
abundance: few
j_gene: TRBJ2-5
CDR3nt: TGTGCCATCAGTGAGGAACAGCGAGAGACCCAGTACTTC
CDR3aa: CAISEEQRETQYF